This T cell receptor (beta chain) was found in a study of blood T cell repertoires in COVID-19. Ages ranged from roughly 18 to 100 years, with residence in approximately 25 US areas. Recovery meant two consecutive negative NP/OP PCR tests, professional clearance, or resolved symptoms. V lost 5 bases, J lost 9 bases, and 3 bases stayed unmatched. The CDR3 has 14 residues. The germline gives CDR1 SGHAT, CDR2 FQNNGV. In this sample, this clone turned up once. Per the original methods: For nucleated cells, counts were estimated from reference gene primer amplification. This table comes from immunoSEQ multiplex PCR, and its TCRdb copy is limited to in-frame clones, with some not included. V and J calls and clone size are given by that table; D and trimming were obtained from the DNA. The sample holds about 100,000 clones, 80% to 90% seen once.

J is TRBJ2-1 and V is TRBV11-2, with 14 bases lining up with TRBD2. Sequences were obtained from PBMCs or T cells enriched from blood (not recorded which). The receptor was derived from a woman between 50 and 59 years old who had recovered from COVID-19. CDR3 coding DNA: TGTGCCAGCAGCGCCGGACTAGCGGGAGGTGAGCAGTTCTTC. It specifies CASSAGLAGGEQFF.